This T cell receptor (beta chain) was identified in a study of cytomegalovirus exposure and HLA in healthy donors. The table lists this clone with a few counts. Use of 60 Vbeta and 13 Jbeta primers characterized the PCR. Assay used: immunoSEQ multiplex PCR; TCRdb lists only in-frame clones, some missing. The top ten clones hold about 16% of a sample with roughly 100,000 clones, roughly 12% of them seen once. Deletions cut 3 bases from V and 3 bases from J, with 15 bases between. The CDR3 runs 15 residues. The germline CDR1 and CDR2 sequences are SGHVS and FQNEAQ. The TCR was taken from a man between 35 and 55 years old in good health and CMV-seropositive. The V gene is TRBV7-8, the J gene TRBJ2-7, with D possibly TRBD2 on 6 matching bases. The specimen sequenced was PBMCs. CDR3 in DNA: TGTGCCAGCAGCTTCCCTGGGACTGGGGACTACGAGCAGTACTTC. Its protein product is CASSFPGTGDYEQYF.